This T cell receptor (beta chain) emerged from a study of early T cells in non-severe SARS-CoV-2 infection. Overall study: It was bulk RNA from unsorted whole blood that was sequenced, and the chains were unpaired. Study results and caveats: Reliance on VDJdb matching favored anti-spike CD8 responses; private and CD4 specificities were missed.

A word on this clonotype: The antigen is undetermined.

Germline V gives CDR1 SGDLS, CDR2 YYNGEE. The ends were cut back, 2 bases at V and 3 bases at J, with 19 bases in the middle. The CDR3 covers 17 residues. Researchers tagged individual cDNA molecules with unique molecular identifiers. TCRdb fed the 5' RACE reads into MiXCR, producing one record per CDR3 protein. The sample lists fewer than 85,000 distinct CDR3 sequences, roughly 15% occurring once. The receptor's source is an adult who was a healthcare worker with PCR-confirmed SARS-CoV-2 infection or an uninfected control (not recorded which). The starting material was whole blood, obtained at baseline. The chain recombines TRBV9 with TRBJ2-3, with D possibly matching TRBD1 (5 bases). The CDR3 reads CASSVGMSGYFTDTQYF. The CDR3 DNA is TGTGCCAGCAGCGTTGGGATGTCAGGGTATTTTACAGATACGCAGTATTTT.